Presented here are 12 T cell receptor beta chains from one specimen sequenced in a study of blood T cell repertoires in COVID-19. This table comes from immunoSEQ multiplex PCR, and its TCRdb copy is limited to in-frame clones, with some not included. The table includes more than 200,000 clones, about 90% detected once. What was sequenced was peripheral blood. Receptor source: a man aged 18 to 30 with active or convalescent COVID-19.

Remarks on this clone: In the same sample, other DNA sequences code for this CDR3. The rearrangement joins TRBV30 to TRBJ2-7; D is undetermined. Per the germline V gene, CDR1 is GTSNPN and CDR2 is SVGIG (reference sequence). The V gene lost 0 bases and the J gene lost 2 bases, with 11 bases spanning the gap. The CDR3 covers 14 residues. The CDR3: CAWSVLGRTYEQYF. CDR3 coding DNA: TGTGCCTGGAGTGTACTGGGCAGAACCTACGAGCAGTACTTC.

The V call is TRBV7-2, the J call TRBJ1-1, with D perhaps TRBD1 (6 bases). V was cut by 6 bases and J by 7 bases, with 15 bases left in between. Germline lookup yields CDR1 SGHTA and CDR2 FQGNSA. The CDR3 has 13 amino acids. The CDR3 here is CASRLELRGEAFF. The CDR3 DNA is TGTGCCAGCAGGCTCGAGCTCAGGGGTGAAGCTTTCTTT.

V usage is TRBV4-1 and J usage is TRBJ1-1; 7 bases match TRBD1. Germline CDR1 is MGHRA and CDR2 is YSYEKL. V trimming: 4 bases; J trimming: 2 bases; junction bases outside the gene matches: 13. This CDR3 contains 17 residues. Written as DNA, the CDR3 is TGCGCCAGCAGCCCCCCCGACAGGGAGTTAGGTAACACTGAAGCTTTCTTT. This codes for CASSPPDRELGNTEAFF.

The chain carries TRBV13 and TRBJ2-3; 7 bases are a match to TRBD2. Trimming took 5 bases from V and 5 from J; bases not matched to a gene: 7. The germline V gene has CDR1 PRHDT and CDR2 FYEKMQ (reference sequence). The CDR3 extends over 14 amino acids. The CDR3 DNA reads as TGTGCCAGCAGCGGGAGGGCCAGTAAAGATACGCAGTATTTT. Residues: CASSGRASKDTQYF.

The genes are TRBV7-2 and TRBJ1-1; D is possibly TRBD1 (6 bases). This CDR3 spans 15 amino acids. V lost 4 bases to trimming and J lost 1 base, with 13 bases between them. CDR1 is SGHTA, CDR2 FQGNSA, per germline. CDR3 DNA: TGTGCCAGCAGCTCAACACCAGGGGCGAACACTGAAGCTTTCTTT. Protein sequence: CASSSTPGANTEAFF.

J is TRBJ2-5 and V is TRBV7-2; 10 positions match TRBD1. This CDR3 has 17 residues. Germline lookup yields CDR1 SGHTA and CDR2 FQGNSA. With V trimmed by 3 bases and J by 0 bases, 7 bases remained unmatched. In nucleotides, the CDR3 is TGTGCCAGCAGCTTGACAGGGGGCCCTCGGAACCAAGAGACCCAGTACTTC. It specifies CASSLTGGPRNQETQYF.

The chain links TRBV6-5 to TRBJ2-7; 7 bases fit TRBD1. Germline-derived CDR1 and CDR2 are MNHEY and SVGAGI. With V trimmed by 6 bases and J by 1 base, 6 bases remained unmatched. This CDR3 contains 14 residues. The CDR3 DNA reads TGTGCCAGCAGAACCCCGGGACAGTCCTACGAGCAGTACTTC. It encodes CASRTPGQSYEQYF.

The V call is TRBV9, the J call TRBJ2-3, with 10 bases that match TRBD2. From germline, CDR1 is SGDLS and CDR2 YYNGEE. This CDR3 has 14 residues. V shed 3 bases and J 7 bases; nucleotides not matched to a gene: 5. This chain's CDR3 is CASSDLAGANTQYF. CDR3 coding DNA: TGTGCCAGCAGCGATCTAGCGGGAGCAAATACGCAGTATTTT.

In this sample, this clone turned up once. The J gene is TRBJ1-1, the V gene TRBV19, with 9 nucleotides matching TRBD1. V was clipped by 7 bases and J by 1 base; unmatched bases: 13. CDR1 and CDR2 (germline): LNHDA, SQIVND (reference sequence). This CDR3 is built from 17 residues. DNA of the CDR3: TGTGCCAGTACTACCGTCGGGACAGGGTCCCGGAACACTGAAGCTTTCTTT. This gives the protein CASTTVGTGSRNTEAFF.

The sample holds one count of this clone. V gene TRBV7-2 combines with J gene TRBJ1-3, with D unclear. The V and J ends lost 3 bases and 0 bases respectively, with 6 bases between them. CDR1 is SGHTA and CDR2 is FQGNSA in the germline V gene. There are 14 residues in the CDR3. CDR3 DNA: TGTGCCAGCAGCTTCGGTTTCTCTGGAAACACCATATATTTT. It codes for CASSFGFSGNTIYF.

This clone was seen a few times. The chain joins TRBV7-9 to TRBJ1-3, with TRBD1 matching 7 bases. The CDR3 covers 15 residues. Looked up from germline, CDR1 is SEHNR and CDR2 is FQNEAQ (reference sequence). The ends lost 5 bases at V and 0 bases at J; junction bases unmatched: 4. The CDR3 DNA is TGTGCCAGCAGCCCAGGACAGGTCTCTGGAAACACCATATATTTT. This translates into CASSPGQVSGNTIYF. Using reference TRBV7-9 and TRBJ1-3 for the parts outside the CDR3, the full variable domain is DTGVSQNPRHKITKRGQNVTFRCDPISEHNRLYWYRQTLGQGPEFLTYFQNEAQLEKSRLLSDRFSAERPKGSFSTLEIQRTEQGDSAMYLCASSPGQVSGNTIYFGEGSWLTVV.

This chain links TRBV24-1 with TRBJ2-2; the D gene is possibly TRBD1 (5 bases). The CDR3 spans 13 residues. Between the trimmed V and J ends, which lost 7 bases and 5 bases, there was a span of 10 bases. From germline, CDR1 is KGHDR and CDR2 SFDVKD. As DNA, the CDR3 is TGTGCCACCAGAACGACAGCGACCGGGGAGCTGTTTTTT. It encodes CATRTTATGELFF.